This entry describes one T cell receptor (beta chain). Its target is unknown. The data belong to a study of early T cells in non-severe SARS-CoV-2 infection. Overall study results and limits: Private and CD4 specificities were missed by VDJdb matching, which favored anti-spike CD8 responses.

Researchers tagged individual cDNA molecules with unique molecular identifiers. One entry per CDR3 protein, called by TCRdb with MiXCR from the 5' RACE reads. The table records some 51,000 distinct CDR3 sequences, about 16% of them present only once. The V gene lost 1 base and the J gene lost 8 bases, with 13 bases spanning the gap. The germline gives CDR1 SGHRS, CDR2 YFSETQ. This CDR3 is 14 amino acids long. The sample consisted of whole blood, taken at baseline. The sequence was collected from an adult who was a healthcare worker with PCR-confirmed SARS-CoV-2 infection or an uninfected control (not recorded which). The V and J genes are TRBV5-1 and TRBJ2-1; a possible D gene is TRBD1 (5 bases). The CDR3 sequence is CASSLRTWGDEQFF. In DNA, the CDR3 is TGCGCCAGCAGCTTGAGGACCTGGGGCGATGAGCAGTTCTTC.